A selection of T cell receptor beta chains follows, all from one sample in a study of blood T cell repertoires in COVID-19. The table came from immunoSEQ multiplex PCR; TCRdb's copy has only in-frame clones and leaves some out. The sample lists a few hundred thousand clones; 75% to 90% were seen once. The specimen sequenced was peripheral blood. These receptors originate from a young woman who had recovered from COVID-19. The CDR3 runs from the conserved cysteine through the conserved F or W. A D gene is named only where the DNA matches it firmly. Expanded clones are given a class, and other clones once, few, many or no size at all.

v_gene	d_gene	abundance	j_gene	CDR3aa	CDR3nt
TRBV6-5	-	-	TRBJ2-7	CASSFRGSGYEQYF	TGTGCCAGCAGTTTCAGGGGATCTGGTTACGAGCAGTACTTC
TRBV7-9	-	-	TRBJ1-1	CASSLGGYRVDTEAFF	TGTGCCAGCAGCTTAGGGGGCTACAGGGTGGACACTGAAGCTTTCTTT
TRBV4-3	-	-	TRBJ2-6	CASSQVAGRSGANVLTF	TGCGCCAGCAGCCAAGTAGCAGGGCGCTCTGGGGCCAACGTCCTGACTTTC
TRBV5-1	-	-	TRBJ1-4	CASRLSGTTNEKLFF	TGCGCCAGCAGGCTTTCGGGAACAACTAATGAAAAACTGTTTTTT
TRBV7-2	TRBD1	-	TRBJ1-2	CASSKLSGQGVIGYTF	TGTGCCAGCAGCAAATTGTCGGGACAGGGAGTGATTGGCTACACCTTC
TRBV4-1	TRBD2	-	TRBJ2-7	CASSQGVAGTYEQYF	TGCGCCAGCAGCCAAGGGGTAGCGGGGACCTACGAGCAGTACTTC
TRBV29-1	-	-	TRBJ2-7	CSVAQGEQYF	TGCAGCGTTGCCCAGGGGGAGCAGTACTTC
TRBV6-5	TRBD1	few	TRBJ1-1	CASSSQPGGGNTEAFF	TGTGCCAGCAGTTCGCAACCAGGGGGCGGGAACACTGAAGCTTTCTTT
TRBV5-6	-	-	TRBJ2-5	CASSSGDLPGKETQYF	TGTGCCAGCAGCTCGGGGGACCTCCCGGGGAAGGAGACCCAGTACTTC
TRBV15	-	-	TRBJ2-7	CATSSLDSGSAYEQYF	TGTGCCACCAGCAGTCTGGACTCGGGCAGCGCCTACGAGCAGTACTTC
TRBV27	-	-	TRBJ2-1	CASSLELPPDSYNEQFF	TGTGCCAGCAGTTTAGAACTCCCCCCCGATTCCTACAATGAGCAGTTCTTC
TRBV19	-	-	TRBJ2-7	CASSMGLSYEQYF	TGTGCCAGTAGTATGGGACTCTCCTACGAGCAGTACTTC
TRBV5-1	TRBD1	-	TRBJ2-1	CASSSGQGLNEQFF	TGCGCCAGCAGCTCGGGACAGGGGCTTAATGAGCAGTTCTTC
TRBV5-1	TRBD1	few	TRBJ1-3	CASSGTGGLPGNTIYF	TGCGCCAGCAGCGGGACAGGGGGCCTTCCCGGAAACACCATATATTTT
TRBV6-6	TRBD2	-	TRBJ2-7	CASTPWERDHEQYF	TGTGCCAGCACCCCCTGGGAGCGGGACCACGAGCAGTACTTC
TRBV7-9	-	-	TRBJ1-3	CASSPTYPGAGNTIYF	TGTGCCAGCAGCCCCACCTACCCAGGGGCTGGAAACACCATATATTTT
TRBV4-3	-	-	TRBJ2-2	CASSQGVGANTGELFF	TGCGCCAGCAGCCAAGGGGTAGGAGCCAACACCGGGGAGCTGTTTTTT
TRBV28	TRBD2	-	TRBJ2-3	CASSFSGSSADTQYF	TGTGCCAGCAGTTTTAGCGGGAGTAGCGCAGATACGCAGTATTTT
TRBV30	TRBD1	-	TRBJ2-7	CAWNHGTGFYEQYF	TGTGCCTGGAACCACGGGACAGGGTTCTACGAGCAGTACTTC
TRBV5-1	TRBD1	-	TRBJ2-1	CASSPNRGPDNEQFF	TGCGCCAGCAGCCCGAACAGGGGGCCCGACAATGAGCAGTTCTTC
TRBV15	-	-	TRBJ2-2	CATSRDRGFGELFF	TGTGCCACCAGCAGAGATAGGGGGTTCGGGGAGCTGTTTTTT
TRBV3-1/TRBV3-2	-	-	TRBJ1-5	CASSQGPNQPQHF	TGTGCCAGCAGCCAAGGTCCTAATCAGCCCCAGCATTTT